The sequence of this TCR beta chain was determined in a study of cytomegalovirus exposure and HLA in healthy donors. Study-wide points: DRB1 showed the most TCR associations and HLA-C the fewest in a later analysis, as rates varied by HLA locus. Specificity for CMV antigens was confirmed in vitro for a few of the CMV-associated chains. Donor immune exposure was known only as CMV serostatus. Follow-up analysis later connected one missense variant in DCLRE1C with trimming of TCR beta V- and J-genes.

V was trimmed by 8 bases and J by 1 base, leaving 14 bases between them. The germline V gene encodes CDR1 MNHEY and CDR2 SMNVEV (reference sequence). The CDR3 is made up of 14 amino acids. The PCR ran on 60 Vbeta and 13 Jbeta primers. The assay was immunoSEQ multiplex PCR, and TCRdb's table has in-frame clones only and misses some. The sample carries 150,000 to 180,000 clones, about 80% recorded once. Concerning this clone: Its antigen is still unknown.

This sequence originates from a woman aged 40-49 years in good health and CMV-seronegative. V and J are TRBV27 and TRBJ1-2; possibly TRBD1 for D (5 bases). Input material: PBMCs. The CDR3 here is CASRGTGSNYGYTF. CDR3 bases: TGTGCCAGCCGCGGGACCGGAAGTAACTATGGCTACACCTTC.